This passage covers 28 T cell receptor beta chains from one sample sequenced in a study of identical twins. TCRdb reprocessed the 5' RACE reads with MiXCR, giving one entry per CDR3 protein. Of 500,000 to 650,000 distinct CDR3 sequences listed, about 7% are singletons. These data were likewise used in another study, on yellow fever vaccine responses in identical twins.

Specimen: PBMCs. These receptors were collected from a woman in her late teens or twenties in good health.

The chain uses TRBV5-5 and TRBJ2-7; D may be TRBD1 or TRBD2 (5 bases each). CDR3 length: 16 amino acids. Germline V gene data show CDR1 as SGHKS and CDR2 as YYEKEE (reference sequence). The germline V and J ends were trimmed by 2 bases and 0 bases, with 15 bases remaining between them. The CDR3 is CASSFDRQRVSYEQYV. Here the CDR3 DNA reads TGTGCCAGCAGCTTTGATAGACAGAGGGTCTCCTACGAGCAGTACGTC.

Only a few counts were recorded for this clonotype. This chain uses TRBV5-1 with TRBJ2-5, with 7 bases aligning to TRBD2. V shed 0 bases, J shed 2 bases, and the junction held 4 bases outside the gene matches. In germline, CDR1 is SGHRS, CDR2 YFSETQ. The CDR3 sequence is 15 residues long. The CDR3 DNA follows: TGCGCCAGCAGCTTGGCCCCTAGCGGACAAGAGACCCAGTACTTC. It translates to CASSLAPSGQETQYF. The full variable domain, its missing parts supplied by reference TRBV5-1 and TRBJ2-5, is KAGVTQTPRYLIKTRGQQVTLSCSPISGHRSVSWYQQTPGQGLQFLFEYFSETQRNKGNFPGRFSGRQFSNSRSEMNVSTLELGDSALYLCASSLAPSGQETQYFGPGTRLLVL.

The J gene is TRBJ1-1, the V gene TRBV7-8, with D possibly being TRBD1 (6 bases). Germline-derived CDR1 and CDR2 are SGHVS and FQNEAQ. The V gene lost 3 bases and the J gene lost 3 bases, with 11 bases spanning the gap. The CDR3 is made up of 14 amino acids. The DNA of the CDR3 is TGTGCCAGCAGCTTGGGGGGCGAGGACACTGAAGCTTTCTTT. It is translated as CASSLGGEDTEAFF.

This clonotype has more than one count but fewer than ten. The chain links TRBV12-3 or TRBV12-4 to TRBJ1-1; D gene ambiguous. The germline V and J ends were trimmed by 8 bases and 0 bases, with 13 bases remaining between them. The CDR3 has 14 amino acids. CDR3: CASGGEALNTEAFF. Here the CDR3 DNA reads TGTGCCAGCGGCGGGGAGGCTCTGAACACTGAAGCTTTCTTT.

This clonotype was seen ten or more times. The J gene is TRBJ1-5, the V gene TRBV5-1; 10 bases align to TRBD1. This CDR3 contains 15 residues. The trim removed 4 bases at V and 1 base at J, leaving 2 bases unmatched. The germline gives CDR1 SGHRS, CDR2 YFSETQ. CDR3 in DNA: TGCGCCAGCAGCCAGGGACAGGGGAGCAATCAGCCCCAGCATTTT. This codes for CASSQGQGSNQPQHF.

This clonotype came up a few times. This chain uses TRBV10-1 with TRBJ2-7; D unclear. Germline CDR1 reads WNHNN; CDR2 reads SYGVQD (reference sequence). This CDR3 region has 14 residues. V lost 10 bases and J 4 bases, leaving 20 bases between the germline ends. The chain's CDR3 is CANHPGPLVYEQYV. The CDR3 bases are TGCGCCAACCATCCCGGGCCCCTCGTATACGAGCAGTACGTC.

The sample holds many counts of this clonotype. The gene calls are TRBV12-3 or TRBV12-4 and TRBJ1-5, with D unresolved. The CDR3 is 13 residues long. The V end lost 8 bases, the J end lost 7 bases, and 15 bases lay between the germline ends. CDR3 coding DNA: TGTGCCAGCTCGGCGGAGGGTAGGCAGCCCCAGCATTTT. It is translated as CASSAEGRQPQHF.

This clonotype was counted at least ten times. The chain recombines TRBV7-8 with TRBJ2-4; TRBD1 might be the D (6 bases). This CDR3 is 14 amino acids long. Germline V CDR1 and CDR2: SGHVS, FQNEAQ. V was pared by 1 base and J by 10 bases, with 14 bases between. The CDR3 nucleotides read TGTGCCAGCAGCTTAGGGGCAGGGGAAGGGATTCAGTACTTC. This sequence encodes CASSLGAGEGIQYF.

This clonotype occurred many times. J is TRBJ2-2 and V is TRBV12-3 or TRBV12-4; unclear D gene. V was shortened by 3 bases and J by 6 bases, with 8 bases between the two germline ends. The CDR3 totals 13 residues. The CDR3 region has the DNA TGTGCCAGCAGTTTTTGGCCGTCCGGGGAGCTGTTTTTT. Its translation: CASSFWPSGELFF.

This clonotype appeared a few times. The rearrangement uses TRBV2 and TRBJ2-4; 10 positions match TRBD1. The germline V gene encodes CDR1 SNHLY and CDR2 FYNNEI. This CDR3 has 15 amino acids. The J segment lost 2 bases and the V segment lost 6 bases, leaving 4 bases of the junction unmatched. The CDR3 sequence: CASRGQGWSKNIQYF. The CDR3 nucleotides read TGTGCCAGCAGGGGACAGGGGTGGTCCAAAAACATTCAGTACTTC.

This clonotype came up a few times. The rearrangement links TRBV2 to TRBJ2-1; the D is unclear. Trimming removed 2 bases from V and 9 bases from J, with 8 bases in between. The germline V gene encodes CDR1 SNHLY and CDR2 FYNNEI. The CDR3 consists of 12 residues. In DNA form, the CDR3 reads TGTGCCAGCAGTGAACTGGACCCTGAGCAGTTCTTC. As protein: CASSELDPEQFF.

The chain recombines TRBV27 with TRBJ1-2; 10 bases are a match to TRBD1. The CDR3 runs to 15 residues. V shed 5 bases and J 6 bases; nucleotides not matched to a gene: 9. CDR1 is MNHEY, CDR2 SMNVEV, per germline (reference sequence). For the CDR3, the DNA is TGTGCCAGCAGTCGGACAGGGGGAAGGTTAGATGGCTACACCTTC. Translating it yields CASSRTGGRLDGYTF.

V gene TRBV28 combines with J gene TRBJ2-6; possibly TRBD1 for D (6 bases). The CDR3 consists of 14 residues. Germline V gene lookup returns CDR1 MDHEN and CDR2 SYDVKM. Between the trimmed V and J ends, which lost 8 bases and 1 base, there was a span of 9 bases. The CDR3 bases are TGTGCCAGCGTCACAGGGTCTGGGGCCAACGTCCTGACTTTC. This codes for CASVTGSGANVLTF.

The gene calls are TRBV6-1 and TRBJ2-7; 12 nucleotides align to TRBD2. This CDR3 has 17 amino acids. With 5 bases clipped from V and 6 bases from J, the junction kept 14 bases outside the gene matches. Germline V gives CDR1 MNHNS, CDR2 SASEGT. DNA for the CDR3: TGTGCCAGCAGTCCTCGGACTAGCGGGGAACCGGCCGGCGAGCAGTACTTC. Translated, it gives CASSPRTSGEPAGEQYF.

This clonotype was found many times. This sequence joins TRBV12-3 or TRBV12-4 and TRBJ2-3; 12 nucleotides match TRBD2. V lost 1 base, J lost 5 bases, and 7 bases stayed unmatched. The CDR3 loop spans 17 amino acids. The CDR3: CASSLGLAGGPQDTQYF. DNA for the CDR3: TGTGCCAGCAGTTTAGGGCTAGCGGGAGGGCCGCAAGATACGCAGTATTTT.

The V gene is TRBV12-3 or TRBV12-4, the J gene TRBJ2-1, with D perhaps matching TRBD1 or TRBD2 (5 bases each). V was cut by 7 bases and J by 7 bases, with 17 bases left in between. The CDR3 sequence is 14 residues long. The CDR3 loop reads CASTEGLPGNEQFF. In DNA form, the CDR3 reads TGTGCCAGCACAGAGGGGCTTCCTGGGAATGAGCAGTTCTTC.

The chain couples TRBV2 to TRBJ2-3, with D perhaps matching TRBD2 (6 bases). CDR1 and CDR2 from the germline V gene are SNHLY and FYNNEI. CDR3 length: 13 residues. Trimming shortened V by 7 bases and J by 0 bases, and 8 bases separated the two germline ends. The CDR3 region has the DNA TGTGCCAGCACGCGGGACAGCACAGATACGCAGTATTTT. It codes for CASTRDSTDTQYF.

In its sample, this clonotype was seen a few times. The chain carries TRBV4-1 and TRBJ1-5, with TRBD1 matching over 9 bases. Germline values: CDR1 MGHRA, CDR2 YSYEKL. After removal of 2 bases from V and 0 bases from J, the junction contained 5 bases not matched to a gene. CDR3 size: 17 residues. The DNA of the CDR3 is TGCGCCAGCAGCCAATCCGGACAGGGGCATAGCAATCAGCCCCAGCATTTT. It translates to CASSQSGQGHSNQPQHF.

In its sample, this clonotype was seen a few times. The rearrangement joins TRBV2 to TRBJ2-6, with D uncertain. Germline CDR1 SNHLY, CDR2 FYNNEI. Trimming pared 5 bases from V and 0 bases from J, leaving 5 bases between. The CDR3 contains 14 residues. Written as DNA, the CDR3 is TGTGCCAGCAGTACAGCCTCTGGGGCCAACGTCCTGACTTTC. Translation gives CASSTASGANVLTF.

At least ten counts were recorded for this clonotype. The rearrangement joins TRBV5-1 to TRBJ2-7; 14 bases agree with TRBD2. Germline-derived CDR1 and CDR2 are SGHRS and YFSETQ. V shed 2 bases, J shed 5 bases, and the junction held 6 bases outside the gene matches. The CDR3 length is 16 residues. DNA of the CDR3: TGCGCCAGCAGCTTTGAGACTAGCGGGAGGGCCGACGAGCAGTACTTC. Encoded protein: CASSFETSGRADEQYF. The variable domain in full, with the rest retrieved from reference TRBV5-1 and TRBJ2-7, is KAGVTQTPRYLIKTRGQQVTLSCSPISGHRSVSWYQQTPGQGLQFLFEYFSETQRNKGNFPGRFSGRQFSNSRSEMNVSTLELGDSALYLCASSFETSGRADEQYFGPGTRLTVT.

The chain recombines TRBV6-2 or TRBV6-3 with TRBJ2-1; weak D call: TRBD1 (5 bases). The CDR3 is 12 residues long. CDR1 and CDR2 from the germline V gene are MNHEY and SVGEGT. The V and J ends lost 10 bases and 2 bases respectively, with 9 bases between them. CDR3 sequence reads: CATLDTYNEQFF. The CDR3 DNA reads as TGTGCCACCCTGGACACCTACAATGAGCAGTTCTTC.

The chain carries TRBV5-1 and TRBJ2-7; D gene uncertain. The CDR3 length is 16 residues. The germline V gene has CDR1 SGHRS and CDR2 YFSETQ. The V gene lost 3 bases and the J gene lost 1 base, with 17 bases spanning the gap. CDR3 sequence reads: CASSSDRRLTSYEQYF. The DNA for the CDR3 is TGCGCCAGCAGCTCCGATAGACGACTGACGTCCTACGAGCAGTACTTC.

The V and J genes are TRBV5-1 and TRBJ2-1; TRBD2 might be the D (6 bases). The germline V gene has CDR1 SGHRS and CDR2 YFSETQ. The CDR3 length is 16 residues. Trimming left V 2 bases short and J 6 bases short, with 18 bases between. CDR3 in amino acids: CASSFFGGVGFNEQFF. For the CDR3, the DNA is TGCGCCAGCAGCTTTTTCGGCGGGGTTGGTTTCAATGAGCAGTTCTTC. Full variable domain (rest looked up from reference TRBV5-1 and TRBJ2-1): KAGVTQTPRYLIKTRGQQVTLSCSPISGHRSVSWYQQTPGQGLQFLFEYFSETQRNKGNFPGRFSGRQFSNSRSEMNVSTLELGDSALYLCASSFFGGVGFNEQFFGPGTRLTVL.

In this sample, this clonotype turned up a few times. J is TRBJ1-5 and V is TRBV7-8, with unresolved D. CDR1 SGHVS and CDR2 FQNEAQ come from the germline V gene. Trimming pared 2 bases from V and 1 base from J, leaving 9 bases between. CDR3 size: 15 residues. The chain's CDR3 is CASSLRGSSNQPQHF. The CDR3 coding sequence is TGTGCCAGCAGCTTAAGAGGTTCCAGCAATCAGCCCCAGCATTTT.

The chain couples TRBV20-1 to TRBJ2-3; 7 bases align to TRBD2. The CDR3 has 16 amino acids. Germline-derived CDR1 and CDR2 are DFQATT and SNEGSKA (reference sequence). V was pared by 0 bases and J by 2 bases, with 8 bases of the junction left unmatched. Written as DNA, the CDR3 is TGCAGTGCTAGAGATCGGGGGGAGAGCCTCACAGATACGCAGTATTTT. Its protein is CSARDRGESLTDTQYF.

The chain links TRBV28 to TRBJ1-1; D is undetermined. This CDR3 contains 15 residues. Germline V lookup: CDR1 MDHEN, CDR2 SYDVKM. V was trimmed by 4 bases and J by 0 bases, leaving 12 bases between them. As DNA, the CDR3 is TGTGCCAGCAGTTCCCGAGAAGCCCTGAACACTGAAGCTTTCTTT. Its translation is CASSSREALNTEAFF.

The table lists this clonotype with a few counts. The chain employs TRBV2 and TRBJ2-2; 9 nucleotides line up with TRBD2. The CDR3 runs to 14 residues. With V trimmed by 6 bases and J by 7 bases, 6 bases remained unmatched. Germline CDR1 reads SNHLY; CDR2 reads FYNNEI. The CDR3 DNA reads as TGTGCCAGCAGGAGCGGGGGGAAGGTCGGGGAGCTGTTTTTT. Translated, it gives CASRSGGKVGELFF.

This clonotype was counted many times. The chain is built from TRBV6-4 and TRBJ1-5; D is unclear. In germline, CDR1 is MRHNA, CDR2 SNTAGT. The germline V and J ends were trimmed by 0 bases and 2 bases, with 5 bases remaining between them. The CDR3 is made up of 14 amino acids. CDR3 nucleotides: TGTGCCAGCAGTGACTCGATAGGCAATCAGCCCCAGCATTTT. It codes for CASSDSIGNQPQHF.